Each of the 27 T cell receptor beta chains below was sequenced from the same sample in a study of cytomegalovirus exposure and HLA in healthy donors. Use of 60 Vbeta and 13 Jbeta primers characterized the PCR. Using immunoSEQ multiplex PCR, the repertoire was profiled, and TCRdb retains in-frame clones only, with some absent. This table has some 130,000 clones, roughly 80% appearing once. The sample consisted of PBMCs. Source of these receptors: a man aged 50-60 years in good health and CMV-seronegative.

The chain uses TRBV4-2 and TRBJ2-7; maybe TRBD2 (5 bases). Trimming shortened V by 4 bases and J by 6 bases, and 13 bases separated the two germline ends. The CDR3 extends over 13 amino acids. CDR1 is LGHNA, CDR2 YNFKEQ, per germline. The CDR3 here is CASSRTQEAEQYF. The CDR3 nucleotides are TGTGCCAGCAGCCGGACTCAAGAGGCCGAGCAGTACTTC.

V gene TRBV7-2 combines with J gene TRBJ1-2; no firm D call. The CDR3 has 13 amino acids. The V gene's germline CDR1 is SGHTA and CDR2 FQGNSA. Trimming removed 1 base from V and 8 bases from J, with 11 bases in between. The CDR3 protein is CASSLGGLGGYTF. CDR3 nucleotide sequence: TGTGCCAGCAGCTTAGGAGGGTTAGGAGGCTACACCTTC.

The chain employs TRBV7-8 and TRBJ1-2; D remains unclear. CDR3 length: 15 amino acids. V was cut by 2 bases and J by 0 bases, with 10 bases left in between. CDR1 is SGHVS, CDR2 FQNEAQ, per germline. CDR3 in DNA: TGTGCCAGCAGCTTAAGTCGCAGTGCTAACTATGGCTACACCTTC. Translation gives CASSLSRSANYGYTF.

CDR3 loop: CASSPNVQGETQYF. DNA of the CDR3: TGTGCCAGCAGCCCTAATGTACAGGGGGAGACCCAGTACTTC. This chain joins TRBV7-3 and TRBJ2-5; TRBD1 matches 7 bases. Germline V gene lookup returns CDR1 SGHTA and CDR2 FQGTGA. The V and J ends lost 5 bases and 5 bases, in that order; junction bases with no gene match: 8. The CDR3 consists of 14 residues.

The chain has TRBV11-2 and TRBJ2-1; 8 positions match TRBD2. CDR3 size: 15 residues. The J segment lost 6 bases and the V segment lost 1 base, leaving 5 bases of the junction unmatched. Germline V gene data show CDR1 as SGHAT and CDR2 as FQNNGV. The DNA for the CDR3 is TGTGCCAGCAGCTTAGCGGGAGGGCCAGGCAATGAGCAGTTCTTC. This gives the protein CASSLAGGPGNEQFF. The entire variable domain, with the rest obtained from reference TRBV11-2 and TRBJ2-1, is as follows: EAGVAQSPRYKIIEKRQSVAFWCNPISGHATLYWYQQILGQGPKLLIQFQNNGVVDDSQLPKDRFSAERLKGVDSTLKIQPAKLEDSAVYLCASSLAGGPGNEQFFGPGTRLTVL.

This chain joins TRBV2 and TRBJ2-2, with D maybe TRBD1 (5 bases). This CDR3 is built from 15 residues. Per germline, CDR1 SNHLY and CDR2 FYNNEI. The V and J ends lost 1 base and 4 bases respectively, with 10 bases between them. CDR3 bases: TGTGCCAGCAGTGAAGGGAAAGGGGCCACCGGGGAGCTGTTTTTT. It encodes CASSEGKGATGELFF.

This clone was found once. The CDR3 is CASSLGQGTNEKLFF. The CDR3 nucleotides are TGCGCCAGCAGCTTGGGACAGGGAACTAATGAAAAACTGTTTTTT. The chain links TRBV5-1 to TRBJ1-4; 7 nucleotides agree with TRBD1. Germline CDR1 and CDR2: SGHRS and YFSETQ. The CDR3 runs to 15 residues. V shed 0 bases, J shed 1 base, and the junction held 0 bases outside the gene matches.

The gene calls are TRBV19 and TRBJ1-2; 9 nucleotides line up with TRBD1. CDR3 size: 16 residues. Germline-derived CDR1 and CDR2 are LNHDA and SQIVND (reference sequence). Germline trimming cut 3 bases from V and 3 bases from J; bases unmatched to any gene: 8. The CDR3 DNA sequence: TGTGCCAGTAGTATCTACAGGGGGCGCCGGGACTATGGCTACACCTTC. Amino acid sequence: CASSIYRGRRDYGYTF. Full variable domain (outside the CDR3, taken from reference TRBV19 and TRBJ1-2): DGGITQSPKYLFRKEGQNVTLSCEQNLNHDAMYWYRQDPGQGLRLIYYSQIVNDFQKGDIAEGYSVSREKKESFPLTVTSAQKNPTAFYLCASSIYRGRRDYGYTFGSGTRLTVV.

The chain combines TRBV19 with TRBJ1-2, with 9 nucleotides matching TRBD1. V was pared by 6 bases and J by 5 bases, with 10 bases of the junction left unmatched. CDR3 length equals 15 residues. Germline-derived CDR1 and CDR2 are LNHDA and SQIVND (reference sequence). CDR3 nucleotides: TGTGCCAGTAGGGACCAGGACAGGGGACGATATGGCTACACCTTC. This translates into CASRDQDRGRYGYTF. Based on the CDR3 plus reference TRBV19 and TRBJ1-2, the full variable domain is DGGITQSPKYLFRKEGQNVTLSCEQNLNHDAMYWYRQDPGQGLRLIYYSQIVNDFQKGDIAEGYSVSREKKESFPLTVTSAQKNPTAFYLCASRDQDRGRYGYTFGSGTRLTVV.

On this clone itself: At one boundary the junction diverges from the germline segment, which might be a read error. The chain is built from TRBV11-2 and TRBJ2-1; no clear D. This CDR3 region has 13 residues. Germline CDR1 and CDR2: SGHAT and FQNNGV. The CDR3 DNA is TGTGCCAACAGCTTCGCTAAGTACAATGAGCAGTTCTTC. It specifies CANSFAKYNEQFF.

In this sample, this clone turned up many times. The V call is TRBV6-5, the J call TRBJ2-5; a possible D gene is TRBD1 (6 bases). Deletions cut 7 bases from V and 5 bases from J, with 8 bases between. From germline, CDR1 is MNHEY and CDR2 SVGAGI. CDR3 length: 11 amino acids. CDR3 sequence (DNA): TGTGCCAGCAACCAGGGGGAGACCCAGTACTTC. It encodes CASNQGETQYF.

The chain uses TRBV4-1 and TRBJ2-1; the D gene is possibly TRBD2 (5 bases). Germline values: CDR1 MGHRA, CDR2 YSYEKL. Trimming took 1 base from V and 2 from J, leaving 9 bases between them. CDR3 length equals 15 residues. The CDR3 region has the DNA TGCGCCAGCAGCCAAGGACACGGGGCCTACAATGAGCAGTTCTTC. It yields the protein CASSQGHGAYNEQFF.

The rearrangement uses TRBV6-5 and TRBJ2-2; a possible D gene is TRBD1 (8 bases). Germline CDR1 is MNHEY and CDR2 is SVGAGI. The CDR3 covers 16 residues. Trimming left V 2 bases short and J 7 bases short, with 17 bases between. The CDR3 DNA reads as TGTGCCAGCAGTTACCCCGGACAGGGAGGGAACGGGGAGCTGTTTTTT. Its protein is CASSYPGQGGNGELFF.

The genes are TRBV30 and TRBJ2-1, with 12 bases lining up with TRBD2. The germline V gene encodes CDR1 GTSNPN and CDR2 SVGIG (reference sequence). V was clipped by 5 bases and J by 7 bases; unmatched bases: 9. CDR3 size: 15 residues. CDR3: CAWDRLAGGPNEQFF. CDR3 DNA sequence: TGTGCCTGGGACCGGCTAGCGGGAGGGCCTAATGAGCAGTTCTTC.

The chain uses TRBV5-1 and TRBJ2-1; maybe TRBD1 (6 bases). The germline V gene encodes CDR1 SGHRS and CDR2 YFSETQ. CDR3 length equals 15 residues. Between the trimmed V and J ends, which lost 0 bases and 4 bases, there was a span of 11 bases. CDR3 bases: TGCGCCAGCAGCTTGGGGCCGGACAGTTACAATGAGCAGTTCTTC. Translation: CASSLGPDSYNEQFF. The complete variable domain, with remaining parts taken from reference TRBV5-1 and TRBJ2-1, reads KAGVTQTPRYLIKTRGQQVTLSCSPISGHRSVSWYQQTPGQGLQFLFEYFSETQRNKGNFPGRFSGRQFSNSRSEMNVSTLELGDSALYLCASSLGPDSYNEQFFGPGTRLTVL.

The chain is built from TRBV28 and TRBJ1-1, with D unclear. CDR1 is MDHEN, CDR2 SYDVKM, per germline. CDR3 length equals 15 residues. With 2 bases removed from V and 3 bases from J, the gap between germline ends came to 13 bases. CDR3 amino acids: CASSLPTRRDTEAFF. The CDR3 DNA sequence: TGTGCCAGCAGTTTACCCACTCGGAGGGACACTGAAGCTTTCTTT. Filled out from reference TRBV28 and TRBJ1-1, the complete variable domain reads DVKVTQSSRYLVKRTGEKVFLECVQDMDHENMFWYRQDPGLGLRLIYFSYDVKMKEKGDIPEGYSVSREKKERFSLILESASTNQTSMYLCASSLPTRRDTEAFFGQGTRLTVV.

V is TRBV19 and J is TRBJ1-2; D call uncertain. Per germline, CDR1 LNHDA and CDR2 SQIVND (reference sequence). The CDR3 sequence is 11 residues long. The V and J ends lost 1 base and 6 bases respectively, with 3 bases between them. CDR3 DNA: TGTGCCAGTAGTATAGGAGATGGCTACACCTTC. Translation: CASSIGDGYTF.

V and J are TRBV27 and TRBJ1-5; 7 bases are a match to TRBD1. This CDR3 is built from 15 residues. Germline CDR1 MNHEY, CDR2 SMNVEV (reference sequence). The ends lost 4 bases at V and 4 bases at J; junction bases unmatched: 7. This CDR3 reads CASSSLQGLNQPQHF. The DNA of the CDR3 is TGTGCCAGCAGTTCCCTACAGGGGTTAAATCAGCCCCAGCATTTT.

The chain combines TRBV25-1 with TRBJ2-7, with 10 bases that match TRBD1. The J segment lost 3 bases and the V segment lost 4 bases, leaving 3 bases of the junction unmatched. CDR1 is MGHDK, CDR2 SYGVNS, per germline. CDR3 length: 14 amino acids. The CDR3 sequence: CASSGDRGIYEQYF. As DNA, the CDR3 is TGTGCCAGCAGTGGGGACAGGGGAATCTACGAGCAGTACTTC.

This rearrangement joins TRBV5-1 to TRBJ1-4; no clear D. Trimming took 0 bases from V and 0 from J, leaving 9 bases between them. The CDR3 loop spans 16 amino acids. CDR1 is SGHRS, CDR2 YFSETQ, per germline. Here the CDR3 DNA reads TGCGCCAGCAGCTTGGTTGGGGAGGCAACTAATGAAAAACTGTTTTTT. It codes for CASSLVGEATNEKLFF. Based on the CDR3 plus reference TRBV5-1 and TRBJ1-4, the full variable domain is KAGVTQTPRYLIKTRGQQVTLSCSPISGHRSVSWYQQTPGQGLQFLFEYFSETQRNKGNFPGRFSGRQFSNSRSEMNVSTLELGDSALYLCASSLVGEATNEKLFFGSGTQLSVL.

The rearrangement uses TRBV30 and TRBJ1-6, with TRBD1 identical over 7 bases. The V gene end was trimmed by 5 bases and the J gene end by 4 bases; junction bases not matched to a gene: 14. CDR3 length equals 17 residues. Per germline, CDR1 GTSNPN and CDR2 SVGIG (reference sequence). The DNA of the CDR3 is TGTGCCTGGGCACAGGGGCTCCCGGGCTCTTATAATTCACCCCTCCACTTT. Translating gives CAWAQGLPGSYNSPLHF. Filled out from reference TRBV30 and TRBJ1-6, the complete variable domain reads SQTIHQWPATLVQPVGSPLSLECTVEGTSNPNLYWYRQAAGRGLQLLFYSVGIGQISSEVPQNLSASRPQDRQFILSSKKLLLSDSGFYLCAWAQGLPGSYNSPLHFGNGTRLTVT.

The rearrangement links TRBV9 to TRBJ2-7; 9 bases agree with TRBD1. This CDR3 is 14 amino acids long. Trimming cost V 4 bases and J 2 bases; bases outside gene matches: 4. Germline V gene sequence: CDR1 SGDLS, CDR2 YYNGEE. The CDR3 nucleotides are TGTGCCAGCAGCCCTCGGACAGGGGCCTACGAGCAGTACTTC. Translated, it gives CASSPRTGAYEQYF.

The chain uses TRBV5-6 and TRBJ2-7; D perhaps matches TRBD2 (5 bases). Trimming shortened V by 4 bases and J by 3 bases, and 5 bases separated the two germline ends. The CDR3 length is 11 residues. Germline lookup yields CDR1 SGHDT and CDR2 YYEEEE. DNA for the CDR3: TGTGCCAGCAGCGGAGGCTACGAGCAGTACTTC. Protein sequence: CASSGGYEQYF.

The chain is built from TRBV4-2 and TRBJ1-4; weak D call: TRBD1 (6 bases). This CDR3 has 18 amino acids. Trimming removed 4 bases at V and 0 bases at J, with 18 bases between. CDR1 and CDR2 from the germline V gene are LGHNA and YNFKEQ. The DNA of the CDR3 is TGTGCCAGCAGCCTCCTCCACCAGGGGATTGCAACTAATGAAAAACTGTTTTTT. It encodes CASSLLHQGIATNEKLFF.

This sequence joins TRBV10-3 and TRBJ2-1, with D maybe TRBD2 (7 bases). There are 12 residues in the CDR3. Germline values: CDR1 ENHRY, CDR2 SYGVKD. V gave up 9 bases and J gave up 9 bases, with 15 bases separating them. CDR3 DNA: TGTGCCATGCGGGGGCCCGTGGGTGAGCAGTTCTTC. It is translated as CAMRGPVGEQFF.

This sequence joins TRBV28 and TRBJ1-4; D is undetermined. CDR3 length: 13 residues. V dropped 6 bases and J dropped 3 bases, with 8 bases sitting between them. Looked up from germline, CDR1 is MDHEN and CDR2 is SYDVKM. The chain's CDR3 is CASSPGPNEKLFF. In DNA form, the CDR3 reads TGTGCCAGCAGCCCTGGGCCTAATGAAAAACTGTTTTTT.

Here the CDR3 DNA reads TGTGCCAGCTCACGTGACAGGGAGGCCGGGGAGCTGTTTTTT. This sequence encodes CASSRDREAGELFF. This chain joins TRBV18 and TRBJ2-2; D is perhaps TRBD1 (7 bases). The germline CDR1 and CDR2 sequences are KGHSH and LQKENI. Trimming removed 4 bases at V and 6 bases at J, with 12 bases between. CDR3 length: 14 residues.